This T cell receptor beta chain was sequenced for a study of blood T cell repertoires in COVID-19 (dated by TCRdb to between 2020 and 2021). Regarding the complete study: The collaborator samples originated in the United States, Italy and Spain and spanned the acute and convalescent phases of COVID-19. The prospective study material was composed of cDNA or gDNA derived from T cells, B-cell-depleted T cells, or PBMCs. The dataset comprised deeply sampled blood TCRbeta repertoires from subjects exposed to, actively infected with, or recovered from COVID-19. The repertoires were released in a freely available public database meant as a resource for research on the immune response to SARS-CoV-2. Samples came from the ongoing ImmuneRACE study (first 160 participants) plus 1,254 subjects from 6 global collaborators. Nearly every sample came with metadata listing a de-identified subject ID, COVID-19 status, age in years and sex. Where available, HLA class I and class II types were taken from metadata supplied by the sample provider and were not determined by assay-based typing.

Beyond this particular receptor, the publication reports: The quantity of clinical and demographic metadata differed by source and by participant and was supplied without curation.

At one collaborating source in Seattle, patients were enrolled during active infection and were followed longitudinally through the course of disease. Each collaborating institution followed its own protocols to collect whole blood in K2EDTA tubes. For TCRbeta analysis, collaborators shipped samples in one of three forms: frozen whole blood, isolated PBMCs, or DNA extracted from either of those sample types. For CDR1 and CDR2, the germline V gene lists SQVTM and ANQGSEA. V is reduced by 4 bases and J by 2 bases, leaving a spacing of 11 bases between them. The CDR3 spans 13 residues, from the cysteine through the phenylalanine. CDR3 DNA is the only sequence kept; it has 39 bases, read in frame from the first base. On this clone itself: Its antigen remains unidentified. Base qualities are not provided; no much larger clone lies one nucleotide away. Additional DNA sequences in this sample encode the identical CDR3.

TCRbeta CDR3 regions were amplified from genomic DNA using the immunoSEQ Assay, a bias-controlled multiplex PCR. Per the authors' processing: Within the assay, amplification of reference gene primers was used to estimate how many nucleated cells each sample contained. Sequence reads were collapsed and filtered to measure the absolute abundance of every unique TCRbeta CDR3 rearrangement. For each sample, productive Simpson clonality was calculated by taking the square root of Simpson's diversity index across productive rearrangements. The immuneACCESS repertoire file appears here via TCRdb, limited to in-frame rearrangements. These files lack a portion of the clones; in checked studies, under half of the deficit traces to unresolved V genes, and the cause of the others is not known. V and J calls and clone size are those listed in that table; D and trimming were worked out from the DNA. Present in this sample are fewer than 250,000 clones, approximately 90% of which were seen just once. Around a tenth of the sample goes to the ten largest clones.

The receptor was derived from a man aged 50-59 years with COVID-19, enrolled during active disease. In this chain, TRBV29-1 is recombined with TRBJ1-2, with TRBD1 tentatively as D gene (5 bases match). The sequenced sample was peripheral blood. The CDR3 amino acid sequence is: CSVATGGNYGYTF. Here is the DNA: TGCAGCGTTGCTACAGGCGGCAACTATGGCTACACCTTC.